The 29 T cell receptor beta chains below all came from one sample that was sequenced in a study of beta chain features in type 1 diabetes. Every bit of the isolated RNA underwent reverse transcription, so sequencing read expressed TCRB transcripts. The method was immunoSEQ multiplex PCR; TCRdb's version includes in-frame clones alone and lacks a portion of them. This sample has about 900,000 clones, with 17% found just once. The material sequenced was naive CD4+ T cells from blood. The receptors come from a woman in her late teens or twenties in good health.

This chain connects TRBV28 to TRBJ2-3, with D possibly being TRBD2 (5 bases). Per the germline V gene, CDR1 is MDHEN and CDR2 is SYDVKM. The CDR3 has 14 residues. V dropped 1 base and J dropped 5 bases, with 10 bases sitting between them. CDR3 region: CASSLSLRVDTQYF. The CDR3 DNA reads TGTGCCAGCAGTTTATCCCTGCGGGTAGATACGCAGTATTTT.

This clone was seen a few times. In DNA, the CDR3 is TGCGCCAGCAGCCAAGTGGGACAGGGTGAATGGAATGAGCAGTTCTTC. It specifies CASSQVGQGEWNEQFF. V gene TRBV4-3 combines with J gene TRBJ2-1; 9 bases fit TRBD1. V gave up 1 base and J gave up 7 bases; unmatched junction bases: 8. The CDR3 runs to 16 residues. Germline lookup yields CDR1 LGHNA and CDR2 YSLEER.

The CDR3 spells CASSHGTWGYTF. CDR3 DNA sequence: TGTGCCAGCAGCCACGGGACCTGGGGCTACACCTTC. V is TRBV14 and J is TRBJ1-2; D perhaps matches TRBD1 (5 bases). V was pared by 3 bases and J by 8 bases, with 10 bases between. This CDR3 has 12 residues. Germline CDR1 SGHDN, CDR2 FVKESK.

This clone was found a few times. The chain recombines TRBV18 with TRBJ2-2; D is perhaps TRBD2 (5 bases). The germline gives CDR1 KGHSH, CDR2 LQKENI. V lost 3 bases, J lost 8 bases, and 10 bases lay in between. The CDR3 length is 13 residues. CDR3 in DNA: TGTGCCAGCTCACCCGGGAACAATGGGGAGCTGTTTTTT. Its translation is CASSPGNNGELFF.

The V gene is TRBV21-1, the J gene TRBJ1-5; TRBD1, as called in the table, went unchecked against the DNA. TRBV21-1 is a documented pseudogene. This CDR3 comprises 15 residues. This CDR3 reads CASDIQGDLNQPQHF. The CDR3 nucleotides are TGTGCCAGTGATATACAGGGGGACCTTAATCAGCCCCAGCATTTT.

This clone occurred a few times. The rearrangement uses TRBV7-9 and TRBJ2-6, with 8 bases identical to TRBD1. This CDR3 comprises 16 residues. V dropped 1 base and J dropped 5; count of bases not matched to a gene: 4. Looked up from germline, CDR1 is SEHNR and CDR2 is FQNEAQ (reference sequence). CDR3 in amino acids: CASSLGPGGWANVLTF. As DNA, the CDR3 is TGTGCCAGCAGCTTAGGGCCAGGGGGCTGGGCCAACGTCCTGACTTTC.

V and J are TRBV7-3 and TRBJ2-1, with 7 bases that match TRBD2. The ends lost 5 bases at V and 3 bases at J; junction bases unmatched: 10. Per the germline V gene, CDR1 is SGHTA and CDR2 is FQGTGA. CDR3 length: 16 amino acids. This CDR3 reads CASSPAAGAFYNEQFF. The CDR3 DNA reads TGTGCCAGCAGCCCGGCGGCGGGAGCCTTCTACAATGAGCAGTTCTTC. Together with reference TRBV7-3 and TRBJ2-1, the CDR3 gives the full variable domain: GAGVSQTPSNKVTEKGKYVELRCDPISGHTALYWYRQSLGQGPEFLIYFQGTGAADDSGLPNDRFFAVRPEGSVSTLKIQRTERGDSAVYLCASSPAAGAFYNEQFFGPGTRLTVL.

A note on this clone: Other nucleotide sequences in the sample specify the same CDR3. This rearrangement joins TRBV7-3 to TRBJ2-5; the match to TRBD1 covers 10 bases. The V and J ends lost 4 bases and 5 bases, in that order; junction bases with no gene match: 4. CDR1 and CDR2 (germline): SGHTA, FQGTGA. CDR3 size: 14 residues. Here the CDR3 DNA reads TGTGCCAGCAGCTCCGGGACAGGGGTGGAGACCCAGTACTTC. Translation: CASSSGTGVETQYF.

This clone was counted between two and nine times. The CDR3 DNA follows: TGTGCCAGCAGCGTACAGGCTAACTCTGGAAACACCATATATTTT. Translated: CASSVQANSGNTIYF. The chain has TRBV9 and TRBJ1-3; D uncertain. The CDR3 is 15 residues long. The V gene's germline CDR1 is SGDLS and CDR2 YYNGEE. V was shortened by 1 base and J by 0 bases, with 8 bases between the two germline ends.

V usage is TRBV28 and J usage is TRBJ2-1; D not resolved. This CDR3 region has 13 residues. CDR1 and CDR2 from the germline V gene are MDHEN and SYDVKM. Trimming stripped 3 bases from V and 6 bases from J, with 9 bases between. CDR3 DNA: TGTGCCAGCAGTTTGCACTCCCCCAATGAGCAGTTCTTC. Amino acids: CASSLHSPNEQFF.

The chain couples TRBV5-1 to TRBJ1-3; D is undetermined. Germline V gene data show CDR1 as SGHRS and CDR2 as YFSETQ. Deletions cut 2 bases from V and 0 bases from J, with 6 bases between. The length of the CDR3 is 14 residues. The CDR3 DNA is TGCGCCAGCAGCTTTGGCACCTCTGGAAACACCATATATTTT. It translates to CASSFGTSGNTIYF. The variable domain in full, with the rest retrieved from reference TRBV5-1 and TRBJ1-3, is KAGVTQTPRYLIKTRGQQVTLSCSPISGHRSVSWYQQTPGQGLQFLFEYFSETQRNKGNFPGRFSGRQFSNSRSEMNVSTLELGDSALYLCASSFGTSGNTIYFGEGSWLTVV.

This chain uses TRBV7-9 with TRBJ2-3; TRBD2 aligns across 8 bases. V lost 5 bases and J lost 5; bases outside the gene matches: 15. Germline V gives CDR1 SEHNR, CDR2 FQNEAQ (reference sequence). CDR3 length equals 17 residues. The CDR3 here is CASSRRQAGVRGDTQYF. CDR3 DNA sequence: TGTGCCAGCAGCAGAAGGCAAGCGGGAGTCCGCGGAGATACGCAGTATTTT.

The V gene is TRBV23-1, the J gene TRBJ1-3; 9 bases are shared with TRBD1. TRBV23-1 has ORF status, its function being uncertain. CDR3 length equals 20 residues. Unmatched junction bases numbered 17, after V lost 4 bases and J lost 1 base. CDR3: CASSLHPRVRDRASGNTIYF. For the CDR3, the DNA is TGCGCCAGCAGTCTGCATCCGCGGGTCCGGGACAGGGCTTCTGGAAACACCATATATTTT.

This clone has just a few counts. The CDR3 sequence is CAIATGVKDTQYF. DNA of the CDR3: TGTGCCATCGCTACGGGAGTCAAAGATACGCAGTATTTT. The chain links TRBV10-3 to TRBJ2-3; D is possibly TRBD2 (6 bases). Germline CDR1 is ENHRY and CDR2 is SYGVKD. Trimming removed 8 bases from V and 5 bases from J, with 14 bases in between. This CDR3 is built from 13 residues.

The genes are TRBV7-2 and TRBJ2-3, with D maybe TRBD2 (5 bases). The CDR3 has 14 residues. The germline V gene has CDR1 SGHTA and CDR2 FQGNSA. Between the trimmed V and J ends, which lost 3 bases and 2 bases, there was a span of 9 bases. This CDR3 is CASSFRRPTDTQYF. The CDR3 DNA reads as TGTGCCAGCAGCTTCCGGAGGCCCACAGATACGCAGTATTTT.

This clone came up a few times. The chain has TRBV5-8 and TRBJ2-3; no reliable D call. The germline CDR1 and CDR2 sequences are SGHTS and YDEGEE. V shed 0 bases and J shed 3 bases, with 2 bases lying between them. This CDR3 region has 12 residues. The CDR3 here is CASSLVTDTQYF. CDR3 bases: TGTGCCAGCAGCTTGGTTACAGATACGCAGTATTTT.

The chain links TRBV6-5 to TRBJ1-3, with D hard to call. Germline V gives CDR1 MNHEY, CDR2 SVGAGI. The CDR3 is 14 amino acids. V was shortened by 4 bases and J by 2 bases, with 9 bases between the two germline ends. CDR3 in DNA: TGTGCCAGCAGTTCCACCATTACTGGAAACACCATATATTTT. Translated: CASSSTITGNTIYF.

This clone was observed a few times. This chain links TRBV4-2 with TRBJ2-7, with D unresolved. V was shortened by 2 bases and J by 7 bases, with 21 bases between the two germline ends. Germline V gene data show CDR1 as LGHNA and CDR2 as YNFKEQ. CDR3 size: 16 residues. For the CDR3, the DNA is TGTGCCAGCAGCCAATACACGAACTTAAGGCCGCAGGAGCAGTACTTC. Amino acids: CASSQYTNLRPQEQYF.

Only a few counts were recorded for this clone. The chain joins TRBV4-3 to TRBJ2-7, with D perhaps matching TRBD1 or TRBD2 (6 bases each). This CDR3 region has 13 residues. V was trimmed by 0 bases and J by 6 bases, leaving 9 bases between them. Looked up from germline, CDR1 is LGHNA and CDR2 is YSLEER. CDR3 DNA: TGCGCCAGCAGCCAAGAAGGGGGGAGCGAGCAGTACTTC. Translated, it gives CASSQEGGSEQYF.

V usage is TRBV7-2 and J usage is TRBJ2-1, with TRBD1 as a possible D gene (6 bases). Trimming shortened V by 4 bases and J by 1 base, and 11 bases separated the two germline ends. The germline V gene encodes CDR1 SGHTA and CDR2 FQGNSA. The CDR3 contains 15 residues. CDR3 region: CASSSWTASYNEQFF. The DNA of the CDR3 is TGTGCCAGCAGCTCTTGGACAGCGTCCTACAATGAGCAGTTCTTC.

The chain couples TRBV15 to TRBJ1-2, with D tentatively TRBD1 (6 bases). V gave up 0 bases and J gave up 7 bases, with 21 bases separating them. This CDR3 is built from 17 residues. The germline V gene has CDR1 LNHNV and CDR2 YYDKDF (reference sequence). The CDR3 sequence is CATSRDGSGAFHLGYTF. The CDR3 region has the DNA TGTGCCACCAGCAGAGATGGGTCAGGGGCGTTCCATCTTGGCTACACCTTC.

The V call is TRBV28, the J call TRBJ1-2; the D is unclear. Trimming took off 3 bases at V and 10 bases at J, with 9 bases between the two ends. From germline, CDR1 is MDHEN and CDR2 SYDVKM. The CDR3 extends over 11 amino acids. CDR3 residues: CASSFWVHYTF. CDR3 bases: TGTGCCAGCAGTTTCTGGGTGCACTACACCTTC.

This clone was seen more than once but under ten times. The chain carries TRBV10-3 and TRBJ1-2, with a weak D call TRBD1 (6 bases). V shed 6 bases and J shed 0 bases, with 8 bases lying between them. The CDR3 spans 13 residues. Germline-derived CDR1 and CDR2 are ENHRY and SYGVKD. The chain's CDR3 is CAIRQGTNYGYTF. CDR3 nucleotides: TGTGCCATCAGACAGGGAACTAACTATGGCTACACCTTC.

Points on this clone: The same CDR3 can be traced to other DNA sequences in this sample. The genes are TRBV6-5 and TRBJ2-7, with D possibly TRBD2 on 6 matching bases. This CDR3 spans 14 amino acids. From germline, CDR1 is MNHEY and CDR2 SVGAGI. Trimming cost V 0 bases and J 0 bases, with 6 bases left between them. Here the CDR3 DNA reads TGTGCCAGCAGTTACTCGGGGGGCTCCTACGAGCAGTACTTC. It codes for CASSYSGGSYEQYF.

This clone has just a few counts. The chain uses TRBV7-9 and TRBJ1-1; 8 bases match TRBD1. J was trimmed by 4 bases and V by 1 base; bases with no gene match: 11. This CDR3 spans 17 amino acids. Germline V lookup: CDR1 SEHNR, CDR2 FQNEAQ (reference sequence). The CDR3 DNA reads TGTGCCAGCAGCTTAGACCGGGACAGGCGAATGAGCACTGAAGCTTTCTTT. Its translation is CASSLDRDRRMSTEAFF.

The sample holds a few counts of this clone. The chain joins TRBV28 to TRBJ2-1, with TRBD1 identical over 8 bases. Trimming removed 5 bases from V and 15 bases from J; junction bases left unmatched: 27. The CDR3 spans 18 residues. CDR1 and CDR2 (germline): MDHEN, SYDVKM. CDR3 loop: CASSATRSQGAKMALWFF. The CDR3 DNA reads TGTGCCAGCAGTGCCACAAGGTCGCAGGGGGCCAAAATGGCCCTTTGGTTCTTC.

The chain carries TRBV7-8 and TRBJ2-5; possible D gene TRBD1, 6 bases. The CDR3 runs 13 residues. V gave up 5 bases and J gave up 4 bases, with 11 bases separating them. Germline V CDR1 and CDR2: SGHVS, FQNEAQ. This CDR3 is CASSPGTLETQYF. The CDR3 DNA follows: TGTGCCAGCAGCCCCGGGACATTAGAGACCCAGTACTTC.

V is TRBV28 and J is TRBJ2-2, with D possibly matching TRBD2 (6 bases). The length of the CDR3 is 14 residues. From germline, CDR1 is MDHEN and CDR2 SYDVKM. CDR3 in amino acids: CATHGRTNTGELFF. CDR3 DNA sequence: TGTGCTACCCACGGGAGAACGAACACCGGGGAGCTGTTTTTT.

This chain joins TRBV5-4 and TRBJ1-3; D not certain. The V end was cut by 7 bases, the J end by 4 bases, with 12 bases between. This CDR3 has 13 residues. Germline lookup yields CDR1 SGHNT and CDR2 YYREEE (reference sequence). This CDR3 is CASLPAPGNTIYF. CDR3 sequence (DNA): TGTGCCAGCCTTCCTGCGCCCGGAAACACCATATATTTT.